This TCR beta chain was documented in a study of blood T cell repertoires in COVID-19. Study overall: The United States, Italy and Spain provided the acute and convalescent COVID-19 samples. In each case, the material was cDNA or gDNA derived from T cells, B-cell-depleted T cells, or PBMCs.

Germline lookup yields CDR1 GTSNPN and CDR2 SVGIG (reference sequence). The CDR3 extends over 15 amino acids. Losses at the gene ends were 7 bases for V and 8 bases for J; bases not matched to a gene: 14. As handled by the study authors: Reference gene primer amplification gave nucleated cell count estimates. TCRdb's copy holds only in-frame clones and misses some; the assay was immunoSEQ multiplex PCR. The V and J calls and clone size come from that table; D and trimming were worked out from the DNA. The sample lists approximately 200,000 clones; more than 80% were seen once. The receptor was derived from a woman older than 75 with acute or convalescent COVID-19. The sequencing sample was made of peripheral blood. The chain links TRBV30 to TRBJ1-2; 12 bases agree with TRBD1. The CDR3 nucleotides read TGTGCCTACCCGACGGGACAGGGGGCTTTGTTCGGCTACACCTTC. Translating gives CAYPTGQGALFGYTF.